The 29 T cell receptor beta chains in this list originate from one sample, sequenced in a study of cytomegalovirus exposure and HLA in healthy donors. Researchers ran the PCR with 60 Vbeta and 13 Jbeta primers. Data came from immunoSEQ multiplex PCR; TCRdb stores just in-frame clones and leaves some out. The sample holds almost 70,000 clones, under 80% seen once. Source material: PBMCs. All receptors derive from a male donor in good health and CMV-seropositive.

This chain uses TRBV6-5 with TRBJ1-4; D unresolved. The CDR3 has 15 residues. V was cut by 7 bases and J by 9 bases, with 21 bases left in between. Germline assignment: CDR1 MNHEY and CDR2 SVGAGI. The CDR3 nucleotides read TGTGCCAGCACCACCAGCGAACCTGTAATGAAAAAACTGTTTTTT. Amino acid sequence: CASTTSEPVMKKLFF.

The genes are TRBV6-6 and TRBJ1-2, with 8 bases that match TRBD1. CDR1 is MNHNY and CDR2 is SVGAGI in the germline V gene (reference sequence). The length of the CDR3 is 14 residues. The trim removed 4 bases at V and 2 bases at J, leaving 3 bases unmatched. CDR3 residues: CASSSDRANYGYTF. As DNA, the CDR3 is TGTGCCAGCAGTTCGGACAGGGCGAACTATGGCTACACCTTC.

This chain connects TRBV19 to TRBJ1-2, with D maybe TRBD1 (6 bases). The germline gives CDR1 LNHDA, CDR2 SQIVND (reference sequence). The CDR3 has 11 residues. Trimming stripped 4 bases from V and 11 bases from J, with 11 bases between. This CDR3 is CASSSTGQYTF. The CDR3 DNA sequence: TGTGCCAGTAGTAGCACAGGGCAATACACCTTC.

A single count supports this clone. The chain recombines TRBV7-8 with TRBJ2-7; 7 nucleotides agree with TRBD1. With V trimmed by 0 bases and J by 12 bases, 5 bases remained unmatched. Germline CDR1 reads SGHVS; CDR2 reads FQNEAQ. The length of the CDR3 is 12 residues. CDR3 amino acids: CASSLAVTGLYF. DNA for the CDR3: TGTGCCAGCAGCTTAGCGGTGACAGGGCTGTACTTC.

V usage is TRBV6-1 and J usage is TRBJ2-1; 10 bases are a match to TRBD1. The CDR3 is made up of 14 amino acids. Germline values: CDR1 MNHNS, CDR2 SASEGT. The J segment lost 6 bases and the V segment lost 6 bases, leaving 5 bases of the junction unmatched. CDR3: CASSSGTGVNEQFF. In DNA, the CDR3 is TGTGCCAGCAGCTCCGGGACAGGGGTCAATGAGCAGTTCTTC.

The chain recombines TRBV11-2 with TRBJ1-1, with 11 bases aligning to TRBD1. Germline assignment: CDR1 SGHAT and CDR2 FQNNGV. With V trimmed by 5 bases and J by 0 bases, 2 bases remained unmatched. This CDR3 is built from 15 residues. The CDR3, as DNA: TGTGCCAGCAGCGGGACAGGGGGAATGAACACTGAAGCTTTCTTT. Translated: CASSGTGGMNTEAFF.

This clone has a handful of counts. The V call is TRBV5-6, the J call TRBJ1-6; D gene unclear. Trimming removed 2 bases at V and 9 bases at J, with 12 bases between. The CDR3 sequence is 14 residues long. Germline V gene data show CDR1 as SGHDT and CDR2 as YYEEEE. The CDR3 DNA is TGTGCCAGCAGCTTTAGTCAGGCCGGTTCACCCCTCCACTTT. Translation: CASSFSQAGSPLHF.

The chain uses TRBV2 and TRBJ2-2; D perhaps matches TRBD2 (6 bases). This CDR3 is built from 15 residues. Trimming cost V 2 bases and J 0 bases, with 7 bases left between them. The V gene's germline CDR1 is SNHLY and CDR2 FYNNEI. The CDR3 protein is CASSESGSNTGELFF. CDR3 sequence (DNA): TGTGCCAGCAGTGAAAGCGGGTCGAACACCGGGGAGCTGTTTTTT.

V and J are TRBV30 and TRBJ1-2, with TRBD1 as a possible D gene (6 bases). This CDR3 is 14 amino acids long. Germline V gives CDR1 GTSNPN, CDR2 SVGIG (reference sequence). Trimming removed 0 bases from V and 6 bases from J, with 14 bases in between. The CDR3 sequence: CAWSVIRGGHGYTF. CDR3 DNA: TGTGCCTGGAGTGTTATCCGGGGGGGCCATGGCTACACCTTC.

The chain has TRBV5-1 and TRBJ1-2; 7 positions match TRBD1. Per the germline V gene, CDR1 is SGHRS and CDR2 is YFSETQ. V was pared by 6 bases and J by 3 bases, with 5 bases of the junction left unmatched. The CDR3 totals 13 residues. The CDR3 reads CASTVDRDYGYTF. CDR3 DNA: TGCGCCAGCACCGTCGACAGGGACTATGGCTACACCTTC.

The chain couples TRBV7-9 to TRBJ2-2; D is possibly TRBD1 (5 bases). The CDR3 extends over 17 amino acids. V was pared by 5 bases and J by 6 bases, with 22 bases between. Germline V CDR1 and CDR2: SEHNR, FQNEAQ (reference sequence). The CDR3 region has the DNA TGTGCCAGCAGCAGACAAACGGGCCAGGGTGGGGCCGGGGAGCTGTTTTTT. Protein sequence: CASSRQTGQGGAGELFF.

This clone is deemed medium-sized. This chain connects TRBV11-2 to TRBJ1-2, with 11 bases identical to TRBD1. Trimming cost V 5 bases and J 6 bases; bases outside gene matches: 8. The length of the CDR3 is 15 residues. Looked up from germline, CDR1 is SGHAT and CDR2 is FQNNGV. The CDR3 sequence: CASSQFGQGADGYTF. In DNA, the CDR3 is TGTGCCAGCAGCCAATTTGGACAGGGGGCGGATGGCTACACCTTC.

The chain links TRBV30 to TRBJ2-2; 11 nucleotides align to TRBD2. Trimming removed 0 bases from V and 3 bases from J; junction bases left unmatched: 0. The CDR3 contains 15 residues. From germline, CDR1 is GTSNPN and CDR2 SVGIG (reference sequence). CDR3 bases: TGTGCCTGGAGTGTACTAGCGGGAGACACCGGGGAGCTGTTTTTT. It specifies CAWSVLAGDTGELFF. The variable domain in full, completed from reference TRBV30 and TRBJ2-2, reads SQTIHQWPATLVQPVGSPLSLECTVEGTSNPNLYWYRQAAGRGLQLLFYSVGIGQISSEVPQNLSASRPQDRQFILSSKKLLLSDSGFYLCAWSVLAGDTGELFFGEGSRLTVL.

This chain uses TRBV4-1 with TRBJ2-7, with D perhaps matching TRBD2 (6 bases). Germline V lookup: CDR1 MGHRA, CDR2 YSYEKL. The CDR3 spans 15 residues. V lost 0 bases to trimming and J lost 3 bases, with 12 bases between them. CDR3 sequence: CASSQEDRRGYEQYF. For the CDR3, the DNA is TGCGCCAGCAGCCAAGAGGATCGGCGGGGCTACGAGCAGTACTTC.

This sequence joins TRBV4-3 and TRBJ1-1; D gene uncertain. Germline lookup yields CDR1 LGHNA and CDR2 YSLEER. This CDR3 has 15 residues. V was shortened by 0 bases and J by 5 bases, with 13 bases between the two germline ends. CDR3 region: CASSQDINRRTEAFF. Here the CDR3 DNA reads TGCGCCAGCAGCCAAGATATTAACCGGCGGACTGAAGCTTTCTTT.

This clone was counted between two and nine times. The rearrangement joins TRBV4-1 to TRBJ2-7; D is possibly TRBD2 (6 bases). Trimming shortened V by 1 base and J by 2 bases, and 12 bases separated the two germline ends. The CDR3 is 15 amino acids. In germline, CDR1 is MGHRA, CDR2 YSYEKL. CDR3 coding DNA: TGCGCCAGCAGCCAAGGGGGTAGCGGTCCCTACGAGCAGTACTTC. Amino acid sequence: CASSQGGSGPYEQYF.

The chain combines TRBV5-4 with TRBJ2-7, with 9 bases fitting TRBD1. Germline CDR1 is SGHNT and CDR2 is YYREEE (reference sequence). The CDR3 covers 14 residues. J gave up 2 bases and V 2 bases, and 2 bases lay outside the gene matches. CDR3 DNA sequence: TGTGCCAGCAGCTTACAGGGGGCAGCCTACGAGCAGTACTTC. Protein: CASSLQGAAYEQYF.

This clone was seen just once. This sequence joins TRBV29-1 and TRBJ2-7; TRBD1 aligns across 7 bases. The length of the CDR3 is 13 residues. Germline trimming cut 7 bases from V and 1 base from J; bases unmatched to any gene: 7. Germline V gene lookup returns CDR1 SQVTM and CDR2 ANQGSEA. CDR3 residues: CSAKETGSYEQYF. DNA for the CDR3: TGCAGCGCTAAAGAGACAGGGTCCTACGAGCAGTACTTC.

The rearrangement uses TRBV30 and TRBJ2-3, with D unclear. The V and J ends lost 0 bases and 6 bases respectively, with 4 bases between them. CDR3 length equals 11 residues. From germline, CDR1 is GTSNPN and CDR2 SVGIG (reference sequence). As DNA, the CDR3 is TGTGCCTGGAGTGTCGGGGATACGCAGTATTTT. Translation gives CAWSVGDTQYF.

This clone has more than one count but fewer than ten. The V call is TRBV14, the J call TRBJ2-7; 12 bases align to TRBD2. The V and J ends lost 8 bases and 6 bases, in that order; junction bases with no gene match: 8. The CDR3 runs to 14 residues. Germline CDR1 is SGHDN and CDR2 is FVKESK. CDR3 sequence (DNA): TGTGCCAGCGCCCGACTAGCGGGAGATCGCGAGCAGTACTTC. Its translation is CASARLAGDREQYF.

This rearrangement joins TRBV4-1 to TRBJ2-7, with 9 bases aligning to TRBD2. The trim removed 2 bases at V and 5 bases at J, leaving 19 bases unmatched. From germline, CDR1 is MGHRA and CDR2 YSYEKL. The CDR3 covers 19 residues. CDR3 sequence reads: CASSQSLYVAGDAVDEQYF. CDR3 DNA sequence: TGCGCCAGCAGCCAAAGCCTGTACGTAGCGGGAGATGCAGTCGACGAGCAGTACTTC.

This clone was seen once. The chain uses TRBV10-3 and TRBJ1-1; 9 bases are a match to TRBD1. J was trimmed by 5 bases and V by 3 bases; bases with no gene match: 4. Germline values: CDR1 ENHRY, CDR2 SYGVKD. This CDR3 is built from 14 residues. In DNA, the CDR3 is TGTGCCATCAGTGACACAGGGGGCGGAACTGAAGCTTTCTTT. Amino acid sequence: CAISDTGGGTEAFF.

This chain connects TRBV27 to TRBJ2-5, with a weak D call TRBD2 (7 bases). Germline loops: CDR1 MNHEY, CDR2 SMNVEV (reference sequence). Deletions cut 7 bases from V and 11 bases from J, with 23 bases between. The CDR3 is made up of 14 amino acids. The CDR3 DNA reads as TGTGCCAGCATTCTAATGGCGGGGGCCTGGGAGCAGTACTTC. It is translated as CASILMAGAWEQYF.

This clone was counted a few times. CDR3 protein: CASSLQRVSLRRHQPQHF. The CDR3 DNA reads as TGTGCCAGCAGCTTACAACGCGTTTCCCTCAGGAGGCATCAGCCCCAGCATTTT. The genes are TRBV7-2 and TRBJ1-5; D is unclear. V dropped 2 bases and J dropped 5 bases, with 22 bases sitting between them. Germline V gives CDR1 SGHTA, CDR2 FQGNSA. CDR3 length: 18 amino acids.

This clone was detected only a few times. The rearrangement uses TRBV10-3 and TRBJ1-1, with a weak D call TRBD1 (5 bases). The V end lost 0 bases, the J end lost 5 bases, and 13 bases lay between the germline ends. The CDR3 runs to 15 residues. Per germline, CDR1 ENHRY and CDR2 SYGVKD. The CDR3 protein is CAISESTGSRTEAFF. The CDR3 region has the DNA TGTGCCATCAGTGAGTCCACAGGCTCACGGACTGAAGCTTTCTTT.

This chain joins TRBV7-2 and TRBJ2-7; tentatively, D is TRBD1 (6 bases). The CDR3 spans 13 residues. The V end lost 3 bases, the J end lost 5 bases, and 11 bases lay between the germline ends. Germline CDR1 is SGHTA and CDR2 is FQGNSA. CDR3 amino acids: CASSFLPGDEQYF. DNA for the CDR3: TGTGCCAGCAGCTTCCTCCCAGGGGACGAGCAGTACTTC.

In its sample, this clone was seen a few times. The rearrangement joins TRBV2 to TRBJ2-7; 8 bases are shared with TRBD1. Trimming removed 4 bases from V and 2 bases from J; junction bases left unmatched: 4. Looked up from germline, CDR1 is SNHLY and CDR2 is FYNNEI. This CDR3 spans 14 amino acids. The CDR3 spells CASSGQGRPYEQYF. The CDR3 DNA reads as TGTGCCAGCAGTGGACAGGGGCGCCCCTACGAGCAGTACTTC.

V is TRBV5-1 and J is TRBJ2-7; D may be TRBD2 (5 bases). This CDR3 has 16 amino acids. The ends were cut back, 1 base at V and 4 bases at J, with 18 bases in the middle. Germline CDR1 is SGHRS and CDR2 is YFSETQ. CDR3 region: CASSLNSPASRYEQYF. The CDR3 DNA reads TGCGCCAGCAGCTTGAATTCCCCGGCTAGCAGATACGAGCAGTACTTC.

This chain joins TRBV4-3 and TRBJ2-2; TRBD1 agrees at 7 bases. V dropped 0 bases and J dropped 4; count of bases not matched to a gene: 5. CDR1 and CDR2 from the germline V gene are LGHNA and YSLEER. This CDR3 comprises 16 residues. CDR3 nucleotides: TGCGCCAGCAGCCAAGACAGGGGGTCGGCCACCGGGGAGCTGTTTTTT. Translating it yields CASSQDRGSATGELFF.